This T cell receptor beta chain appears in the sequencing data of a study of T cell repertoires in cytomegalovirus infection. V shed 5 bases and J 3 bases; nucleotides not matched to a gene: 7. CDR1 and CDR2 (germline): SGHTA, FQGTGA. This CDR3 contains 16 residues. One entry per CDR3 protein results from TCRdb running MiXCR on the reads. This table holds 310,000 or so distinct CDR3 sequences, about 23% found once. The origin of this receptor is a human donor in good health (CMV status not recorded). Some clones in this sample may be carry-over from other donors' samples. Specimen: PBMCs. The chain joins TRBV7-3 to TRBJ2-2; TRBD1 agrees at 9 bases. CDR3 residues: CASSPDRGFDTGELFF. The DNA of the CDR3 is TGTGCCAGCAGCCCGGACAGGGGTTTCGACACCGGGGAGCTGTTTTTT.